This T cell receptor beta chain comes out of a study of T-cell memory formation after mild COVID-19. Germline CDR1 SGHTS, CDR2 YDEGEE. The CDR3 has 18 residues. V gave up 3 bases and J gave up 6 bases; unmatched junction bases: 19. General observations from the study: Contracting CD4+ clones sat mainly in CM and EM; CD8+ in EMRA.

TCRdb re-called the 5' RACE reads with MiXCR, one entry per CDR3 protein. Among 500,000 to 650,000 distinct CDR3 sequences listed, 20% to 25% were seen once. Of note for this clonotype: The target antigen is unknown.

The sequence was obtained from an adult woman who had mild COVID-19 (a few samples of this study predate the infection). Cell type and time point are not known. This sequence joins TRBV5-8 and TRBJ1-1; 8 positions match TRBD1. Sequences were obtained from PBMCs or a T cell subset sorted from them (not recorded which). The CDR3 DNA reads TGTGCCAGCAGCTGGGGGACTCTGACAGGGGCTGGGGGGCCTGAAGCTTTCTTT. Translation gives CASSWGTLTGAGGPEAFF.